This T cell receptor beta chain was documented in a study of T cell repertoires in cytomegalovirus infection. At the level of the study: Used in the study were CMV epitopes, some recently identified and HLA-C-restricted, others well-studied and HLA-B-restricted. Through public TCR beta signatures, both CMV infection and matching HLA type were indicated.

Findings and caveats of the study: Pooled public TCR beta family frequency picked out CMV carriers with the relevant HLA. Clonotypes of TCR beta that were HLA-C-restricted and CMV-specific dominated the ex vivo response.

The CDR3 covers 16 residues. CDR1 LNHDA and CDR2 SQIVND come from the germline V gene (reference sequence). V was clipped by 3 bases and J by 9 bases; unmatched bases: 13. This clonotype showed up just a few times. Its specificity is unknown. TCRdb fed the reads into MiXCR, producing one record per CDR3 protein. Of some 480,000 distinct CDR3 sequences listed, around 35% are singletons. Specimen: cultured PBMCs, collected from culture after CMV antigen stimulation. This sequence joins TRBV19 and TRBJ2-5; the match to TRBD1 covers 10 bases. This receptor was taken from a human donor in good health (CMV status not recorded). Some clones in this sample may be carry-over from other donors' samples. The CDR3 DNA sequence: TGTGCCAGTAGTATCCCCCGCGGGACAGGGGCTGGGTCCCAGTACTTC. This gives the protein CASSIPRGTGAGSQYF.